The 14 T cell receptor beta chains listed next were all sequenced from one sample in a study of graft-versus-host responses after intestinal transplantation. The data were produced by immunoSEQ multiplex PCR, yet TCRdb's version contains in-frame clones alone and is incomplete. The profile covers 15,000 or so clones, with around 33% appearing a single time and around 3.8% taken by the ten largest. This specimen was alloreactive CD4+ T cells from a mixed lymphocyte reaction culture, taken before intestinal transplant. Subset noted: CFSE-low proliferating T cells sorted from roughly six-day pre-transplant mixed lymphocyte reaction (GvH or HvG direction). The source of these receptors is a human patient who received an intestinal transplant.

This sequence joins TRBV27 and TRBJ1-1, with no clear D. V lost 6 bases and J lost 2, with 10 bases in between. There are 13 residues in the CDR3. CDR1 and CDR2 (germline): MNHEY, SMNVEV (reference sequence). CDR3 sequence reads: CASRRGGNTEAFF. The CDR3 nucleotides are TGTGCCAGCAGACGGGGAGGCAACACTGAAGCTTTCTTT.

There are a few counts of this clone. The V call is TRBV15, the J call TRBJ2-6; 7 positions agree with TRBD1. This CDR3 has 17 amino acids. J was trimmed by 2 bases and V by 4 bases; bases with no gene match: 8. Germline loops: CDR1 LNHNV, CDR2 YYDKDF (reference sequence). The chain's CDR3 is CATSTTEGAAGANVLTF. The CDR3 bases are TGTGCCACCAGCACCACCGAGGGGGCGGCTGGGGCCAACGTCCTGACTTTC.

This clone was counted only a few times. The chain couples TRBV27 to TRBJ2-1; D call uncertain. Trimming took off 6 bases at V and 4 bases at J, with 10 bases between the two ends. Germline V lookup: CDR1 MNHEY, CDR2 SMNVEV (reference sequence). The CDR3 extends over 13 amino acids. The CDR3 region is CASSRSPYNEQFF. The CDR3, as DNA: TGTGCCAGCAGCCGATCCCCTTACAATGAGCAGTTCTTC.

V usage is TRBV6-1 and J usage is TRBJ2-4, with D possibly matching TRBD1 (5 bases). The CDR3 covers 14 residues. V was pared by 9 bases and J by 8 bases, with 20 bases between. CDR1 and CDR2 (germline): MNHNS, SASEGT. The CDR3 bases are TGTGCCAGTAGACGCATAGGGGAAGGTGACATTCAGTACTTC. This sequence encodes CASRRIGEGDIQYF.

The chain carries TRBV7-7 and TRBJ2-2, with unresolved D. V was trimmed by 1 base and J by 3 bases, leaving 3 bases between them. The CDR3 loop spans 13 amino acids. Germline values: CDR1 SSHAT, CDR2 FNYEAQ (reference sequence). CDR3 nucleotides: TGTGCCAGCAGCTTAGGGTACACCGGGGAGCTGTTTTTT. Translated, it gives CASSLGYTGELFF.

This chain joins TRBV14 and TRBJ2-5; 11 bases fit TRBD2. Trimming took 6 bases from V and 3 from J; bases not matched to a gene: 0. CDR3 length: 13 residues. Germline CDR1 is SGHDN and CDR2 is FVKESK. CDR3 residues: CASRLAGEETQYF. CDR3 coding DNA: TGTGCCAGCAGACTAGCGGGGGAAGAGACCCAGTACTTC.

The chain links TRBV6-4 to TRBJ2-3, with TRBD1 as a possible D gene (6 bases). This CDR3 is 12 amino acids long. V lost 4 bases and J 6 bases, leaving 8 bases between the germline ends. CDR1 is MRHNA, CDR2 SNTAGT, per germline. CDR3 DNA: TGTGCCAGCAGTGCAGGGGAGGATACGCAGTATTTT. Translation: CASSAGEDTQYF.

This clone was recorded once. V gene TRBV27 combines with J gene TRBJ2-7; D remains ambiguous. The length of the CDR3 is 13 residues. Germline CDR1 is MNHEY and CDR2 is SMNVEV (reference sequence). V dropped 7 bases and J dropped 7 bases, with 17 bases sitting between them. The CDR3 here is CASKPSLVGEQYF. The CDR3 DNA sequence: TGTGCCAGCAAACCTTCGTTAGTGGGAGAGCAGTACTTC.

The chain recombines TRBV7-9 with TRBJ2-3; 10 positions match TRBD2. CDR1 is SEHNR and CDR2 is FQNEAQ in the germline V gene (reference sequence). The ends lost 1 base at V and 9 bases at J; junction bases unmatched: 1. This CDR3 has 13 residues. CDR3 bases: TGTGCCAGCAGCTTAGAAGCGGGAGGGACGCAGTATTTT. Translation gives CASSLEAGGTQYF.

On this clone: Within the sample, other DNA sequences also encode this same CDR3. The rearrangement uses TRBV4-1 and TRBJ1-2; D is unclear. The CDR3 totals 12 residues. Germline V gene data show CDR1 as MGHRA and CDR2 as YSYEKL. Trimming took 1 base from V and 5 from J, leaving 5 bases between them. DNA for the CDR3: TGCGCCAGCAGCCAAGGGCAGTATGGCTACACCTTC. Amino acids: CASSQGQYGYTF.

CDR3 loop: CASSPRDRGFRSPLHF. The CDR3 coding sequence is TGTGCCAGCAGCCCTAGGGACAGGGGGTTCAGGTCACCCCTCCACTTT. V is TRBV7-9 and J is TRBJ1-6; 11 bases agree with TRBD1. Germline V gene sequence: CDR1 SEHNR, CDR2 FQNEAQ (reference sequence). This CDR3 spans 16 amino acids. J gave up 10 bases and V 5 bases, and 10 bases lay outside the gene matches.

There are a few counts of this clone. The chain employs TRBV18 and TRBJ1-6; the D is unclear. Germline CDR1 KGHSH, CDR2 LQKENI. The length of the CDR3 is 14 residues. V lost 2 bases and J lost 8, with 10 bases in between. CDR3 bases: TGTGCCAGCTCACCAGCAGGCGGGGATTCACCCCTCCACTTT. This sequence encodes CASSPAGGDSPLHF. Full variable domain (missing parts from reference TRBV18 and TRBJ1-6): NAGVMQNPRHLVRRRGQEARLRCSPMKGHSHVYWYRQLPEEGLKFMVYLQKENIIDESGMPKERFSAEFPKEGPSILRIQQVVRGDSAAYFCASSPAGGDSPLHFGNGTRLTVT.

The chain has TRBV5-1 and TRBJ2-3; D unclear. The CDR3 is 14 residues long. Germline V gene lookup returns CDR1 SGHRS and CDR2 YFSETQ. V was pared by 0 bases and J by 2 bases, with 7 bases between. CDR3 amino acids: CASSLESITDTQYF. The CDR3 region has the DNA TGCGCCAGCAGCTTGGAATCAATCACAGATACGCAGTATTTT.

The rearrangement uses TRBV7-2 and TRBJ1-2, with TRBD1 as a possible D gene (6 bases). Trimming removed 5 bases from V and 2 bases from J, with 12 bases in between. The CDR3 extends over 14 amino acids. The germline CDR1 and CDR2 sequences are SGHTA and FQGNSA. This chain's CDR3 is CASSRQTGNYGYTF. Written as DNA, the CDR3 is TGTGCCAGCAGCCGCCAAACAGGGAACTATGGCTACACCTTC.